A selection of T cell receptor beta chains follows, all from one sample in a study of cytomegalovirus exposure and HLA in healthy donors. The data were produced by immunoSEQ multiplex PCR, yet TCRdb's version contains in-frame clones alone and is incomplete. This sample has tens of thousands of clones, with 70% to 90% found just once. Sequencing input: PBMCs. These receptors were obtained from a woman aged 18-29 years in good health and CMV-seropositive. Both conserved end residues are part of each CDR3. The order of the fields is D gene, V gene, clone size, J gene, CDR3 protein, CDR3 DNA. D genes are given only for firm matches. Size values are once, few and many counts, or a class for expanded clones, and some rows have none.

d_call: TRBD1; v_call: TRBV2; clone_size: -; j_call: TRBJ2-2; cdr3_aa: CASSETGGVGELFF; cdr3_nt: TGTGCCAGCAGTGAAACAGGGGGTGTCGGGGAGCTGTTTTTT
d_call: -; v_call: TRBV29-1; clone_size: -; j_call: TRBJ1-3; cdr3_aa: CSVGSSSGNTIYF; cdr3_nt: TGCAGCGTTGGGAGCAGCTCTGGAAACACCATATATTTT
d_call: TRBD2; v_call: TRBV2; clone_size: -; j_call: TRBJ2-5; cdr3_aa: CASSLGAGEGQETQYF; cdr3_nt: TGTGCCAGCAGTCTGGGAGCGGGAGAGGGGCAAGAGACCCAGTACTTC
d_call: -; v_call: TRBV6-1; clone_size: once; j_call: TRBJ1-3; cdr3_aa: CASSEDRNSGNTIYF; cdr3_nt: TGTGCCAGCAGTGAAGACAGAAACTCTGGAAACACCATATATTTT
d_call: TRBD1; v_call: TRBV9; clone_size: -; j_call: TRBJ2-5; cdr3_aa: CASSYGQGGETQYF; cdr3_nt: TGTGCCAGCAGCTACGGACAGGGTGGGGAGACCCAGTACTTC
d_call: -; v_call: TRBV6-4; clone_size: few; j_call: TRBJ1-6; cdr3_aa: CASSRDYENSPLHF; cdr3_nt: TGTGCCAGCAGCCGGGACTACGAAAATTCACCCCTCCACTTT
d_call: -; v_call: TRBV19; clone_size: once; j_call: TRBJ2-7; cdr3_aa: CASSIQGSSYEQYF; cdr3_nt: TGTGCCAGTAGTATTCAGGGAAGCTCCTACGAGCAGTACTTC
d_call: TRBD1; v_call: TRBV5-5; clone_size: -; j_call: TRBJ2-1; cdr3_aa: CASSLGGFMGQNNNEQFF; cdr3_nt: TGTGCCAGCAGCTTGGGGGGGTTTATGGGACAGAACAACAATGAGCAGTTCTTC
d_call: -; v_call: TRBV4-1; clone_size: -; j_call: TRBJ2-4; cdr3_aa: CASSQGSVRGGAKNIQYF; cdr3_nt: TGCGCCAGCAGCCAAGGTTCGGTCCGCGGTGGAGCCAAAAACATTCAGTACTTC
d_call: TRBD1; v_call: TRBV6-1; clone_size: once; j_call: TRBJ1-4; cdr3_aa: CASSENRGQYEKLFF; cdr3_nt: TGTGCCAGCAGCGAGAACAGGGGACAGTATGAAAAACTGTTTTTT
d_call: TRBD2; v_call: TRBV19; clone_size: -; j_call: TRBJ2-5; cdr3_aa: CASSIAGGRETQYF; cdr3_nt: TGTGCCAGTAGTATCGCGGGGGGCCGGGAGACCCAGTACTTC
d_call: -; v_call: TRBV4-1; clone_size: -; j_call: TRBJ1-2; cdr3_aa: CASSQDGDTSLSTF; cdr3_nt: TGCGCCAGCAGCCAAGACGGGGACACCTCCTTGTCCACCTTC
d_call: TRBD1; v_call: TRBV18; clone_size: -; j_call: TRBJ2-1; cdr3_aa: CASSPGQGANEQFF; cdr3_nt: TGTGCCAGCTCACCCGGACAGGGGGCTAATGAGCAGTTCTTC
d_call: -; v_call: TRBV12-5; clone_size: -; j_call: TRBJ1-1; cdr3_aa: CASGLFPQNTEAFF; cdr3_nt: TGTGCTAGTGGTTTGTTCCCACAGAACACTGAAGCTTTCTTT
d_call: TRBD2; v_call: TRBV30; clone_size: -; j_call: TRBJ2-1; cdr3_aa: CAWNRLRESGEQFF; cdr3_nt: TGTGCCTGGAACCGTCTGCGGGAGAGCGGTGAGCAGTTCTTC
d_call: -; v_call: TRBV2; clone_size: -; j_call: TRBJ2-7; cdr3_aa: CASRYGMSYEQYF; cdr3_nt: TGTGCCAGCAGGTACGGGATGTCCTACGAGCAGTACTTC
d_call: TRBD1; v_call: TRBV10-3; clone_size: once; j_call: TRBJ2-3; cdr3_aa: CAISALDRSTDTQYF; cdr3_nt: TGTGCCATCAGCGCTTTGGACAGGAGCACAGATACGCAGTATTTT
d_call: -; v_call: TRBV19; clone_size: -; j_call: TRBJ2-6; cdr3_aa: CASRAAVSGANVLTF; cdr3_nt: TGTGCCAGTAGGGCGGCGGTCTCTGGGGCCAACGTCCTGACTTTC
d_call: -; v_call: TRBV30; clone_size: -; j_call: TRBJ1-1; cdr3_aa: CAWSTEFMNTEAFF; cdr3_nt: TGTGCCTGGTCAACCGAGTTCATGAACACTGAAGCTTTCTTT
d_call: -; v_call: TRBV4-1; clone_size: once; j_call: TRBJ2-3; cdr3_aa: CASSQDLLRKETDTQYF; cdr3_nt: TGCGCCAGCAGCCAAGATCTTTTGCGGAAGGAGACAGATACGCAGTATTTT
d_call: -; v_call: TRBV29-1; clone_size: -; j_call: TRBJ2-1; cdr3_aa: CSVVGNEQFF; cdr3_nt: TGCAGCGTTGTCGGGAATGAGCAGTTCTTC
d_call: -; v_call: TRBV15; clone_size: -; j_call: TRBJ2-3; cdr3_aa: CATSREDSARVSDTQYF; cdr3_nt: TGTGCCACCAGCAGAGAGGACTCCGCCCGGGTGTCAGATACGCAGTATTTT
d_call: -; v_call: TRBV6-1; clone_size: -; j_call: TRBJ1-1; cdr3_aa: CASSEPGGSTEAFF; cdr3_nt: TGTGCCAGCAGTGAACCGGGTGGAAGCACTGAAGCTTTCTTT
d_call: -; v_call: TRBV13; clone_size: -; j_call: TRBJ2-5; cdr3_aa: CASSCRADTTIVYQETQYF; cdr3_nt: TGTGCCAGCAGCTGTCGTGCGGATACTACAATTGTGTACCAAGAGACCCAGTACTTC
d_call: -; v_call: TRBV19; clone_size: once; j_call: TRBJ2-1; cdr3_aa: CASSRSLNNEQFF; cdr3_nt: TGTGCCAGTTCGAGATCCCTTAACAATGAGCAGTTCTTC
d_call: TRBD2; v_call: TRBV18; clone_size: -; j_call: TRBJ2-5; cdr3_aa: CASSPTRTSGRETQYF; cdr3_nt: TGTGCCAGCTCACCAACCCGGACTAGCGGGAGGGAGACCCAGTACTTC
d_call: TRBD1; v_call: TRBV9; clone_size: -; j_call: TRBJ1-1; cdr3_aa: CASSYGTGNTEAFF; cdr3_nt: TGTGCCAGCAGCTATGGGACAGGGAACACTGAAGCTTTCTTT
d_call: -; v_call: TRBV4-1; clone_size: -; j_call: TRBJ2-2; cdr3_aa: CASSQRRQGGTNTGELFF; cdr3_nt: TGCGCCAGCAGCCAACGTCGGCAGGGGGGTACGAACACCGGGGAGCTGTTTTTT
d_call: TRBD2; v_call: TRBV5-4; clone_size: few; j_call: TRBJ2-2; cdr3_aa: CASSPGAGGSTGELFF; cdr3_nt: TGTGCCAGCAGCCCGGGAGCGGGGGGGAGCACCGGGGAGCTGTTTTTT
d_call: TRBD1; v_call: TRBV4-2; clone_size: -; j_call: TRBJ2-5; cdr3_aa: CASSQNRGSQETQYF; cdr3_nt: TGTGCCAGCAGCCAAAACAGGGGGTCACAAGAGACCCAGTACTTC
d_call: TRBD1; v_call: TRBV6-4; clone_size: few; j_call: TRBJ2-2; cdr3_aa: CASSLTGLDTGELFF; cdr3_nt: TGTGCCAGCAGTCTGACAGGGCTAGACACCGGGGAGCTGTTTTTT
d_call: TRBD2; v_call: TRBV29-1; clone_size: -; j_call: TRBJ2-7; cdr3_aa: CSVRTSGSYEQYF; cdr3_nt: TGCAGCGTTAGGACTAGCGGGAGTTACGAGCAGTACTTC
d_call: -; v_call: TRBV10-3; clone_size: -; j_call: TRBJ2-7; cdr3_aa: CAISTGAPQQYF; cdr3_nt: TGTGCCATCAGTACAGGTGCCCCGCAGCAGTACTTC
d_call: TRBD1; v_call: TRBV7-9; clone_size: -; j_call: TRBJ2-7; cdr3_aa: CASSPKHTGVDYEQYF; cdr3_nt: TGTGCCAGCAGCCCGAAGCACACAGGGGTTGACTACGAGCAGTACTTC
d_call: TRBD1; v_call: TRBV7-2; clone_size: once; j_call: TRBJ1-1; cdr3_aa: CASSPRQGNTEAFF; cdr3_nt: TGTGCCAGCAGCCCCCGACAGGGAAACACTGAAGCTTTCTTT
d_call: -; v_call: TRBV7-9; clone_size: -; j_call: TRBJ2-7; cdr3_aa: CASSLGQEYEQYF; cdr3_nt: TGTGCCAGCAGCTTAGGTCAGGAATACGAGCAGTACTTC
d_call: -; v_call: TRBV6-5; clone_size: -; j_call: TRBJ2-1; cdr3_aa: CASSANNEQFF; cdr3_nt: TGTGCCAGCAGTGCTAACAATGAGCAGTTCTTC
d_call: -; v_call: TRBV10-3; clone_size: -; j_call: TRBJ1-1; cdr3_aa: CAISDKTGMTEAFF; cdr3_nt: TGTGCCATCAGTGACAAAACAGGGATGACTGAAGCTTTCTTT
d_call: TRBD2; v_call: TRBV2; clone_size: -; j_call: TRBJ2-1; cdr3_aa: CASSETSGEYNEQFF; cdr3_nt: TGTGCCAGCAGTGAAACTAGCGGGGAGTACAATGAGCAGTTCTTC